A single sample gave rise to the 15 T cell receptor beta chains below, sequenced in a study of cytomegalovirus exposure and HLA in healthy donors. Amplification used 60 Vbeta primers and 13 Jbeta primers. Repertoires were generated with immunoSEQ multiplex PCR, while TCRdb's copy carries only in-frame clones and drops some. The sample has more than 95,000 clones, roughly 13% seen once. Specimen: PBMCs. These receptors came from a man aged 40-55 years in good health and CMV-seropositive.

The table lists this clone with a few counts. This CDR3 is CAISEERPSTDTQYF. The CDR3 DNA sequence: TGTGCCATCAGTGAGGAGCGACCTAGCACAGATACGCAGTATTTT. V gene TRBV10-3 combines with J gene TRBJ2-3; D not certain. The CDR3 is 15 residues long. V dropped 2 bases and J dropped 0 bases, with 9 bases sitting between them. Germline V gene lookup returns CDR1 ENHRY and CDR2 SYGVKD.

This clone has a handful of counts. The gene calls are TRBV18 and TRBJ2-4; TRBD2 agrees at 9 bases. The CDR3 runs to 16 residues. The ends lost 3 bases at V and 8 bases at J; junction bases unmatched: 11. The germline CDR1 and CDR2 sequences are KGHSH and LQKENI. The CDR3 DNA is TGTGCCAGCTCACCGACTAGCGGTCGAGATGTGTACATTCAGTACTTC. Translation: CASSPTSGRDVYIQYF.

This clone has just a few counts. The rearrangement uses TRBV4-3 and TRBJ2-3; TRBD2 aligns across 11 bases. The CDR3 totals 16 residues. Germline V lookup: CDR1 LGHNA, CDR2 YSLEER. The V gene end was trimmed by 3 bases and the J gene end by 3 bases; junction bases not matched to a gene: 5. Here the CDR3 reads CASSQGTSGSTDTQYF. The CDR3 coding sequence is TGCGCCAGCAGCCAGGGGACTAGCGGTTCAACAGATACGCAGTATTTT.

This clone has only a few counts. The chain uses TRBV6-5 and TRBJ1-1; D not certain. V was clipped by 2 bases and J by 4 bases, with 8 bases between them. CDR3 length equals 13 residues. CDR1 is MNHEY and CDR2 is SVGAGI in the germline V gene. The CDR3 nucleotides are TGTGCCAGCAGTTACCGGGTGGCCACTGAAGCTTTCTTT. This translates into CASSYRVATEAFF.

This clone has a handful of counts. The chain links TRBV30 to TRBJ1-2; weak D call: TRBD1 (5 bases). The CDR3 has 13 residues. Trimming took off 5 bases at V and 0 bases at J, with 10 bases between the two ends. The V gene's germline CDR1 is GTSNPN and CDR2 SVGIG (reference sequence). The chain's CDR3 is CAWWGGANYGYTF. CDR3 DNA: TGTGCCTGGTGGGGCGGAGCTAACTATGGCTACACCTTC.

In this sample, this clone turned up a few times. The chain joins TRBV27 to TRBJ1-5; D not resolved. Between the trimmed V and J ends, which lost 3 bases and 0 bases, there was a span of 9 bases. The CDR3 is made up of 15 amino acids. Germline lookup yields CDR1 MNHEY and CDR2 SMNVEV (reference sequence). The CDR3 sequence is CASSFVTNSNQPQHF. The CDR3 nucleotides are TGTGCCAGCAGTTTTGTGACAAATAGCAATCAGCCCCAGCATTTT.

J is TRBJ2-7 and V is TRBV6-6; TRBD1 matches 10 bases. The CDR3 consists of 13 residues. J gave up 5 bases and V 11 bases, and 9 bases lay outside the gene matches. In germline, CDR1 is MNHNY, CDR2 SVGAGI (reference sequence). DNA for the CDR3: TGTGCCTCCTACCGGGACAGGGGCCACGAGCAGTACTTC. Residues: CASYRDRGHEQYF.

V gene TRBV28 combines with J gene TRBJ1-2; D perhaps matches TRBD1 (6 bases). V lost 8 bases and J lost 3, with 10 bases in between. This CDR3 is built from 12 residues. From germline, CDR1 is MDHEN and CDR2 SYDVKM. CDR3 amino acids: CASQAGDYGYTF. The DNA for the CDR3 is TGTGCCAGCCAGGCAGGGGACTATGGCTACACCTTC.

This clone was detected only a few times. This sequence joins TRBV29-1 and TRBJ2-3, with no clear D. The V end was cut by 5 bases, the J end by 4 bases, with 13 bases between. CDR3 size: 13 residues. Germline lookup yields CDR1 SQVTM and CDR2 ANQGSEA. Written as DNA, the CDR3 is TGCAGCGTTCATGATCAGGTGTCAGATACGCAGTATTTT. It specifies CSVHDQVSDTQYF.

This chain joins TRBV7-2 and TRBJ2-1, with 8 bases fitting TRBD2. V dropped 4 bases and J dropped 7; count of bases not matched to a gene: 6. Germline V gene lookup returns CDR1 SGHTA and CDR2 FQGNSA. The CDR3 loop spans 14 amino acids. CDR3 DNA sequence: TGTGCCAGCAGCTCAGCGGGAGCGTGGAATGAGCAGTTCTTC. This gives the protein CASSSAGAWNEQFF.

The chain employs TRBV9 and TRBJ2-5, with 8 bases lining up with TRBD2. CDR1 is SGDLS and CDR2 is YYNGEE in the germline V gene. Germline trimming cut 3 bases from V and 5 bases from J; bases unmatched to any gene: 6. The CDR3 is made up of 14 amino acids. The CDR3 loop is CASSAGLVRETQYF. In DNA form, the CDR3 reads TGTGCCAGCAGCGCGGGACTAGTCAGGGAGACCCAGTACTTC.

Only a few counts were recorded for this clone. The V call is TRBV7-9, the J call TRBJ2-7, with D possibly being TRBD1 (6 bases). With 5 bases removed from V and 6 bases from J, the gap between germline ends came to 17 bases. The germline gives CDR1 SEHNR, CDR2 FQNEAQ (reference sequence). The CDR3 is 14 residues long. The CDR3 spells CASSPPGARGEQYF. DNA of the CDR3: TGTGCCAGCAGCCCCCCGGGCGCCAGGGGCGAGCAGTACTTC.

The chain combines TRBV30 with TRBJ1-1; D remains ambiguous. Trimming took 0 bases from V and 4 from J, leaving 12 bases between them. Germline assignment: CDR1 GTSNPN and CDR2 SVGIG (reference sequence). CDR3 length equals 14 residues. The CDR3 sequence: CAWSVPYGSTEAFF. For the CDR3, the DNA is TGTGCCTGGAGTGTTCCTTATGGGAGCACTGAAGCTTTCTTT.

This clone was observed a handful of times. J is TRBJ2-3 and V is TRBV11-3, with 10 nucleotides matching TRBD2. J was trimmed by 0 bases and V by 6 bases; bases with no gene match: 6. Germline CDR1 and CDR2: SGHNT and YENEEA. The CDR3 sequence is 16 residues long. The CDR3 DNA sequence: TGTGCCAGCAGTTCCGGGACTAGCGTTAGCACAGATACGCAGTATTTT. It specifies CASSSGTSVSTDTQYF.

This clone was seen a handful of times. The chain employs TRBV29-1 and TRBJ2-3; TRBD2 is a possible D gene (6 bases). V was clipped by 3 bases and J by 4 bases, with 20 bases between them. Germline V lookup: CDR1 SQVTM, CDR2 ANQGSEA. The CDR3 sequence is 16 residues long. The CDR3: CSVEGHPGERSDTQYF. DNA for the CDR3: TGCAGCGTTGAGGGGCATCCGGGGGAACGGTCAGATACGCAGTATTTT.